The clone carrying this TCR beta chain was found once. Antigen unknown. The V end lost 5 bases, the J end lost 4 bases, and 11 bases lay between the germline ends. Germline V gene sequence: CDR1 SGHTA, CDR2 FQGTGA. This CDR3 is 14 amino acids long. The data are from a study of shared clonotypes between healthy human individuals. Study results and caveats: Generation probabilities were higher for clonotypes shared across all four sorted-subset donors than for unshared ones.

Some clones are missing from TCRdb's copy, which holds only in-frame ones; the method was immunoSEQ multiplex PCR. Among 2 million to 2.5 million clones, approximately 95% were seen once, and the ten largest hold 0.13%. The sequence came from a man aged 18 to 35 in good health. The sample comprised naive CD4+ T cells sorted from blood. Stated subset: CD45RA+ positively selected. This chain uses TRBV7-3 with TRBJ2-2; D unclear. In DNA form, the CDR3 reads TGTGCCAGCAGCCAAGGATACTCCACCGGGGAGCTGTTTTTT. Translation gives CASSQGYSTGELFF.